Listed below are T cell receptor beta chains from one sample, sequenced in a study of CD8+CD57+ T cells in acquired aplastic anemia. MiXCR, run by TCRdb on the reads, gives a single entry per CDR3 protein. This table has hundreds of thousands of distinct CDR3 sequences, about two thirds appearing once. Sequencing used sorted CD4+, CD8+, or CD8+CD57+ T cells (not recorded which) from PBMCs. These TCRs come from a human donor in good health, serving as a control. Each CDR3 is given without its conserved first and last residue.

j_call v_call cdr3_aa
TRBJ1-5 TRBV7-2 ASTLGITTNQPQH
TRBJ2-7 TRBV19 ACRGTHEQY
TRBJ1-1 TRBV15 ATSRVLSGTEAF
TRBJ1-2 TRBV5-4 ASSVELRSGYT
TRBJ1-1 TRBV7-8 ASSLGATNYDYT
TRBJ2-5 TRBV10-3 AISDWGARFQY
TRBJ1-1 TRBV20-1 SASALTGLEAF
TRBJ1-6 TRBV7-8 ASSPRTGSASPLH
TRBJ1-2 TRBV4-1 ASSQDFRRQGINYGYT
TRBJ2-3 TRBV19 ASSGTGEDAQY
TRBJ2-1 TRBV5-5 ASSHQGPENNEQF
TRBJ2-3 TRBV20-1 SADRDSREDTQY
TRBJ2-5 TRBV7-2 ASSRGAVGTQY
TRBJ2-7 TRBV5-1 ASSLGTVKLYEQY
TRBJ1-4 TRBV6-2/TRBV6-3 ASNEVRDFPF
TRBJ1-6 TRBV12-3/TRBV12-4 ASSLDSGQGVPLH
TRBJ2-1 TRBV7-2 AISEELAGVEEQF
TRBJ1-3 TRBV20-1 SAIPQGYGNTIY
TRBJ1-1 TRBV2 ASRDRRTGTEAF
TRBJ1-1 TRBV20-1 SAMRDRWTEAF
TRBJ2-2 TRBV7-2 ASSSVTITLALGELF
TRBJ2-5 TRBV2 ASTRGETQY
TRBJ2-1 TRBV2 ASTGNEQF
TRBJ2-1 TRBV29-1 SAADSYNEQF
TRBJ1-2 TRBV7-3 ASSLGLDNEQFFT
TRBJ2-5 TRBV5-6 ASSIPGRGETQY
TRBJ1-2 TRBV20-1 SARSPRRGYT
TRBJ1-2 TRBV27 ASREDRGGNYGYT
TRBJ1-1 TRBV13 ASSLLLRGATEAF
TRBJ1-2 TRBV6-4 ASSTQGATGNSPLGYT
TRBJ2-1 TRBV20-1 SAREWVKGGDEQF